This TCR beta chain was identified in a study of blood T cell repertoires in COVID-19. Study at large: Specimens from acute and convalescent COVID-19 originated in the United States, Italy and Spain. PBMCs, B-cell-depleted T cells, or T cells provided the cDNA or gDNA that made up the material.

As originally analysed: Using reference gene primer amplification, nucleated cell counts were estimated. Assay: immunoSEQ multiplex PCR; the TCRdb copy retains only in-frame clones and omits some. V and J calls and clone size are given by that table; D and trimming were obtained from the DNA. The top ten hold roughly 1.3% of the sample, which has around 60,000 clones, about 88% seen once. The count of this clone is one. V was pared by 5 bases and J by 3 bases, with 5 bases of the junction left unmatched. Germline CDR1 SGHRS, CDR2 YFSETQ. This CDR3 region has 14 residues. This rearrangement joins TRBV5-1 to TRBJ1-1; the match to TRBD1 covers 9 bases. The material sequenced was peripheral blood. The clonotype originates from a man aged 60 to 69 with acute or convalescent COVID-19. CDR3 region: CASRVTGGHTEAFF. As DNA, the CDR3 is TGCGCCAGCAGAGTGACAGGGGGACACACTGAAGCTTTCTTT.